The rows below give T cell receptor beta chains drawn from one sample of a study of blood T cell repertoires in COVID-19. Data came from immunoSEQ multiplex PCR; TCRdb stores just in-frame clones and leaves some out. The table includes nearly 200,000 clones, around 84% detected once. Sequencing was done on a sample of peripheral blood. Receptors were obtained from a human donor in a cohort sampled during active COVID-19. The CDR3 runs from the conserved cysteine through the conserved F or W. Fields, in order: V gene, clone size, J gene, D gene, CDR3 protein, CDR3 DNA. D genes are given only for firm matches. Rows give clone size only sometimes, using once, few, many, or a class for an expanded clone.

v_call: TRBV28
clone_size: -
j_call: TRBJ2-7
d_call: TRBD1
cdr3_aa: CASSPGQGSYEQYF
cdr3_nt: TGTGCCAGCAGCCCGGGACAGGGATCGTACGAGCAGTACTTC

v_call: TRBV6-5
clone_size: -
j_call: TRBJ2-3
d_call: TRBD2
cdr3_aa: CAGLQLAGGSAQYF
cdr3_nt: TGTGCCGGACTCCAACTAGCGGGGGGGTCGGCGCAGTATTTT

v_call: TRBV18
clone_size: -
j_call: TRBJ1-5
d_call: -
cdr3_aa: CASSPFSTGNQPQHF
cdr3_nt: TGTGCCAGCTCACCCTTTTCTACGGGGAATCAGCCCCAGCATTTT

v_call: TRBV18
clone_size: -
j_call: TRBJ2-5
d_call: -
cdr3_aa: CASSPGGEETQYF
cdr3_nt: TGTGCCAGCTCACCTGGGGGCGAGGAGACCCAGTACTTC

v_call: TRBV7-8
clone_size: -
j_call: TRBJ2-2
d_call: TRBD1
cdr3_aa: CASSWSGTGDTGELFF
cdr3_nt: TGTGCCAGCAGCTGGTCCGGGACAGGTGACACCGGGGAGCTGTTTTTT

v_call: TRBV29-1
clone_size: -
j_call: TRBJ2-7
d_call: TRBD2
cdr3_aa: CSASGLAGERALNEQYF
cdr3_nt: TGCAGCGCCTCGGGACTAGCGGGAGAGAGGGCTCTCAACGAGCAGTACTTC

v_call: TRBV3-1/TRBV3-2
clone_size: -
j_call: TRBJ2-5
d_call: -
cdr3_aa: CASSQAMTGRYQETQYF
cdr3_nt: TGTGCCAGCAGCCAAGCGATGACAGGGAGGTACCAAGAGACCCAGTACTTC

v_call: TRBV6-5
clone_size: -
j_call: TRBJ2-7
d_call: -
cdr3_aa: CASSSGGLDYEQYF
cdr3_nt: TGTGCCAGCAGTTCGGGGGGCCTCGACTACGAGCAGTACTTC

v_call: TRBV11-2
clone_size: -
j_call: TRBJ1-2
d_call: -
cdr3_aa: CASSLSGDVYGYTF
cdr3_nt: TGTGCCAGCAGCTTATCGGGGGATGTTTATGGCTACACCTTC

v_call: TRBV7-9
clone_size: once
j_call: TRBJ2-3
d_call: -
cdr3_aa: CASSWRGMSTDTQYF
cdr3_nt: TGTGCCAGCAGCTGGCGAGGGATGTCCACAGATACGCAGTATTTT

v_call: TRBV4-1
clone_size: -
j_call: TRBJ1-3
d_call: TRBD1
cdr3_aa: CASSRDRDSGNTIYF
cdr3_nt: TGCGCCAGCAGCCGGGACAGGGATTCTGGAAACACCATATATTTT

v_call: TRBV12-3/TRBV12-4
clone_size: -
j_call: TRBJ2-5
d_call: -
cdr3_aa: CASSLGSHETQYF
cdr3_nt: TGTGCCAGCAGTTTAGGGAGTCACGAGACCCAGTACTTC

v_call: TRBV27
clone_size: -
j_call: TRBJ2-7
d_call: TRBD1
cdr3_aa: CASSSLGQGDYEQYF
cdr3_nt: TGTGCCAGCAGTTCCTTGGGGCAGGGGGACTACGAGCAGTACTTC

v_call: TRBV10-2
clone_size: -
j_call: TRBJ2-4
d_call: -
cdr3_aa: CASADGAKNIQYF
cdr3_nt: TGCGCCAGCGCAGATGGAGCCAAAAACATTCAGTACTTC

v_call: TRBV11-2
clone_size: -
j_call: TRBJ1-4
d_call: -
cdr3_aa: CASSRHGEFNEKLFF
cdr3_nt: TGTGCCAGCAGCAGACATGGGGAGTTTAATGAAAAACTGTTTTTT

v_call: TRBV7-9
clone_size: few
j_call: TRBJ2-7
d_call: TRBD2
cdr3_aa: CASSLVREHPYEQYF
cdr3_nt: TGTGCCAGCAGCTTAGTGCGGGAGCATCCCTACGAGCAGTACTTC

v_call: TRBV6-8
clone_size: -
j_call: TRBJ2-7
d_call: -
cdr3_aa: CASSYTADEQYF
cdr3_nt: TGTGCCAGCAGTTATACCGCGGACGAGCAGTACTTC

v_call: TRBV11-2
clone_size: -
j_call: TRBJ1-2
d_call: -
cdr3_aa: CASSLSGQYYGYTF
cdr3_nt: TGTGCCAGCAGCTTAAGTGGACAGTACTATGGCTACACCTTC

v_call: TRBV5-8
clone_size: -
j_call: TRBJ2-5
d_call: TRBD1
cdr3_aa: CASSLGRDRGQETQYF
cdr3_nt: TGTGCCAGCAGCTTGGGCCGAGACAGGGGACAAGAGACCCAGTACTTC

v_call: TRBV2
clone_size: -
j_call: TRBJ2-3
d_call: -
cdr3_aa: CASYGGAFTDTQYF
cdr3_nt: TGTGCCAGCTACGGCGGGGCTTTCACAGATACGCAGTATTTT

v_call: TRBV27
clone_size: medium-sized
j_call: TRBJ1-6
d_call: -
cdr3_aa: CASTDQRQRDNSPLHF
cdr3_nt: TGTGCCAGCACCGATCAGAGACAGAGAGATAATTCACCCCTCCACTTT

v_call: TRBV2
clone_size: -
j_call: TRBJ2-1
d_call: TRBD1
cdr3_aa: CASSKTGGTYNEQFF
cdr3_nt: TGTGCCAGCAGTAAAACAGGGGGAACTTACAATGAGCAGTTCTTC

v_call: TRBV19
clone_size: -
j_call: TRBJ1-2
d_call: -
cdr3_aa: CASSAQGYGYTF
cdr3_nt: TGTGCCAGTAGTGCCCAGGGATACGGCTACACCTTC

v_call: TRBV3-1/TRBV3-2
clone_size: -
j_call: TRBJ1-1
d_call: -
cdr3_aa: CASSQGQGNTEAFF
cdr3_nt: TGTGCCAGCAGCCAAGGTCAGGGGAACACTGAAGCTTTCTTT

v_call: TRBV19
clone_size: -
j_call: TRBJ2-5
d_call: -
cdr3_aa: CASSPTLTVSGAQYF
cdr3_nt: TGTGCCAGTAGTCCTACATTGACAGTTTCAGGGGCCCAGTACTTC

v_call: TRBV25-1
clone_size: -
j_call: TRBJ1-2
d_call: -
cdr3_aa: CASSPFEVAGYTF
cdr3_nt: TGTGCCAGCAGTCCTTTCGAGGTAGCTGGCTACACCTTC

v_call: TRBV12-3/TRBV12-4
clone_size: -
j_call: TRBJ2-5
d_call: -
cdr3_aa: CASLLRGTQYF
cdr3_nt: TGTGCCAGCCTGCTCCGGGGGACCCAGTACTTC

v_call: TRBV7-9
clone_size: -
j_call: TRBJ1-2
d_call: TRBD1
cdr3_aa: CASSQWQGGYGYTF
cdr3_nt: TGTGCCAGCAGCCAGTGGCAGGGGGGCTATGGCTACACCTTC

v_call: TRBV18
clone_size: -
j_call: TRBJ1-5
d_call: -
cdr3_aa: CASSPNQGSNQPQHF
cdr3_nt: TGTGCCAGCTCACCCAACCAGGGAAGCAATCAGCCCCAGCATTTT

v_call: TRBV5-1
clone_size: -
j_call: TRBJ2-5
d_call: -
cdr3_aa: CASSLEPRRGRQETQYF
cdr3_nt: TGCGCCAGCAGCTTGGAACCCCGGCGAGGAAGGCAAGAGACCCAGTACTTC

v_call: TRBV18
clone_size: -
j_call: TRBJ2-5
d_call: TRBD1
cdr3_aa: CASSRQGSRLETQYF
cdr3_nt: TGTGCCAGCTCACGACAGGGGAGTCGTTTAGAGACCCAGTACTTC